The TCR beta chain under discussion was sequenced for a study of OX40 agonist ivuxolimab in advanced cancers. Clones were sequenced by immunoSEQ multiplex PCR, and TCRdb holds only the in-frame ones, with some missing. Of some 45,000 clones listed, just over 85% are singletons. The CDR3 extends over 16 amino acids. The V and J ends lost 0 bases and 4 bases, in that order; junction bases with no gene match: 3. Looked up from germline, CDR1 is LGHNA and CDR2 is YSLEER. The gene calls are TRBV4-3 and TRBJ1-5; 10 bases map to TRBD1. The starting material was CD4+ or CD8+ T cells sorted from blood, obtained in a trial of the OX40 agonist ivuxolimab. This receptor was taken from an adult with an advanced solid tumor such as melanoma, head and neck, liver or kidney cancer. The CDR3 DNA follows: TGCGCCAGCAGCCAAGAATGGACAGGGGGAAATCAGCCCCAGCATTTT. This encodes CASSQEWTGGNQPQHF.